The clone carrying this TCR beta chain was detected only a few times. The antigen remains unidentified. The data belong to a study of T cells after yellow fever vaccination. Overall study: Fractions low in cell number were prepared with SMART-Seq v4 Ultra Low Input.

Study-wide results and limits: Relatively few clonotypes were ones that appeared in both CD4 and CD8 compartments. Post-booster reappearance was seen for most primary-vaccination clones (roughly 97% CD4, roughly 86% CD8).

In germline, CDR1 is MNHEY, CDR2 SVGEGT. V lost 8 bases and J 5 bases, leaving 10 bases between the germline ends. This CDR3 is 12 amino acids long. Conversion of TCR transcripts into cDNA relied on 5'RACE template switching, which added a universal primer site and UMIs. TCRdb re-called the 5' RACE reads with MiXCR, one entry per CDR3 protein. The data contain roughly 340,000 distinct CDR3 sequences, about 8.7% of them singletons. The TCR comes from a man between 18 and 29 years old who received the YFV17D yellow fever vaccine. The genes are TRBV6-2 or TRBV6-3 and TRBJ2-1; D is uncertain. The sample was PBMCs, taken on the day of the first yellow fever vaccination. CDR3 loop: CASRARNNEQFF. The CDR3 DNA reads as TGTGCCAGCCGTGCCCGGAACAATGAGCAGTTCTTC.